Here is one T cell receptor (beta chain) with its context. This entry comes from a study of blood T cell repertoires in COVID-19. Background on the study: Italy, Spain and the United States were the sources of the convalescent and acute COVID-19 samples. Sources were T cells, B-cell-depleted T cells, or PBMCs; the material itself was cDNA or gDNA.

The CDR3 consists of 13 residues. J was trimmed by 7 bases and V by 8 bases; bases with no gene match: 7. Germline V gene sequence: CDR1 SNHLY, CDR2 FYNNEI. In the study's own analysis: Cell counts per sample came from amplifying reference gene primers. Generated by immunoSEQ multiplex PCR, the TCRdb table keeps only in-frame clones and is missing some. V and J calls and clone size are given by that table; D and trimming were obtained from the DNA. The sample includes about 150,000 clones, approximately 80% of them seen just once. The TCR was taken from a woman aged 55-70 years with acute or convalescent COVID-19. The V call is TRBV2, the J call TRBJ1-5, with 8 bases identical to TRBD1. Sequenced sample: peripheral blood. In nucleotides, the CDR3 is TGTGCCAGCTCTGGACAGGGTATACAGCCCCAGCATTTT. Encoded protein: CASSGQGIQPQHF.